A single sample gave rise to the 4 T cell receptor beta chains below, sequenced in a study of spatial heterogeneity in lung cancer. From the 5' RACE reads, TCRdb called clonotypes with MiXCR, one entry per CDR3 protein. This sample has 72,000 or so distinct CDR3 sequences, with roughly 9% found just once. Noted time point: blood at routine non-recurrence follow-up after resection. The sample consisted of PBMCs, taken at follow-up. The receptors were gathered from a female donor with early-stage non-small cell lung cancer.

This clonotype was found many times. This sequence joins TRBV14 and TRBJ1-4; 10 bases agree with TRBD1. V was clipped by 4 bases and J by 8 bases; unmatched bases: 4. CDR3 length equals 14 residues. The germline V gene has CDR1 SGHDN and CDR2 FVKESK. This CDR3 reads CASSPRTGGEKLFF. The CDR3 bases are TGTGCCAGCAGCCCTCGGACAGGGGGGGAAAAACTGTTTTTT.

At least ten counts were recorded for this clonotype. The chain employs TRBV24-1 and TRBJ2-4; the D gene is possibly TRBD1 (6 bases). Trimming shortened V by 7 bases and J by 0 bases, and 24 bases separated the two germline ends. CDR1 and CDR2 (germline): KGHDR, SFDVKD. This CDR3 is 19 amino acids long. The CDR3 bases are TGTGCCACCAGCCCTACGACAGGTGACGTAGGGGTAGCCAAAAACATTCAGTACTTC. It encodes CATSPTTGDVGVAKNIQYF.

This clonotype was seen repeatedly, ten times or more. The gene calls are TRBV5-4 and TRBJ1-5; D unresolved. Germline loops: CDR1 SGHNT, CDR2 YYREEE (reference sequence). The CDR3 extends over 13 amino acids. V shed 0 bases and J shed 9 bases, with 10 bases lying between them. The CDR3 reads CASSLDRLSPQHF. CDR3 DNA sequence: TGTGCCAGCAGCTTGGACAGACTTTCGCCCCAGCATTTT.

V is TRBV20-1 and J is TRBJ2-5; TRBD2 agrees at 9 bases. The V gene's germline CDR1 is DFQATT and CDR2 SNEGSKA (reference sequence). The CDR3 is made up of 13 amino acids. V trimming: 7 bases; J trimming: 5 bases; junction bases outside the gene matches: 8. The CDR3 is CSGSAGGDETQYF. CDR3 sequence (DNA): TGCAGTGGTTCGGCGGGAGGGGATGAGACCCAGTACTTC.